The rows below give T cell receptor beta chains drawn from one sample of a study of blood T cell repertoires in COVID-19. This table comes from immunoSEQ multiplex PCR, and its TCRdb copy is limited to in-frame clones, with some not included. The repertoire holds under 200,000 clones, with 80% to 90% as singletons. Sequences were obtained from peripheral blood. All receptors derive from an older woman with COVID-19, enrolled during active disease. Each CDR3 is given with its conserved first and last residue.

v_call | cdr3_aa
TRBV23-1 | CASSQGREGQETQYF
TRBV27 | CASSPRLAGVNEQFF
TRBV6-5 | CASARGVGTEAFF
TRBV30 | CAWSAGPGGRSYNEQFF
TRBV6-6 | CASSYDRGNTEAFF
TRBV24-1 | CATSDGQGTNYGYTF
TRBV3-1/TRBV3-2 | CASSPTGTTNEKLFF
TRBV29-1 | CSAGEKEQYF
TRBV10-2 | CASSDPDLRGEQFF
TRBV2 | CASSATGGSGNTIYF
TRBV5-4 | CASSSTSGNGETQYF
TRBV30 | CARRGQRNTGELFF
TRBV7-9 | CASSPPGVSNQPQHF
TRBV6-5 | CASSYGQGGTGELFF
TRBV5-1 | CASSWGQGKTDTQYF
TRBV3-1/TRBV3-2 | CASSQYPGMGETQYF
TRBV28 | CASSLFGTGGPMNTEAFF
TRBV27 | CASSGSAGLGQETQYF
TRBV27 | CASRETGVQPQHF
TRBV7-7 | CASSLGVDQPQHF
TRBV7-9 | CASSFRPWGQEYTDTQYF
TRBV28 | CASSFYEVNYGYTF
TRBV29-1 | CSANSGYTDTQYF
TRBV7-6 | CASSFPPGGKGEVGANVLTF
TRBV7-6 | CASSFLPGIAGNEQFF
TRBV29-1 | CSVRDSSSYEQYF
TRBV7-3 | CASSLIGTGDSPLHF
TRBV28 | CASSVYYTGQGALPLSGNTIYF
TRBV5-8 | CASSLSDTYYGYTF
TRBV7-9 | CASSLSEGYNSPLHF
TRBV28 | CASRAGLGSTTDTQYF
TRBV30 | CAWSVRGQGTDTQYF
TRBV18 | CASSPRGTGGTGELFF
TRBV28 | CASSHRGGRTEAFF
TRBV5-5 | CASSETGGYGYTF
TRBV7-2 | CASSPPLAYAGELFF
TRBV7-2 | CASSLEGAPFYGYTF
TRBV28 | CASNNHLGRINEQFF
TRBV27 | CASSLGGLGTEAFF
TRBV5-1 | CASSLQGSHEQYF
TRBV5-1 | CASSLTGGIEAFF
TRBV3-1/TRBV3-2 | CASSQVRGSEAFF
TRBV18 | CASSLGRSGTGVETQYF
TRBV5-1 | CASSSQTGGGYTF
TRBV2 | CASSEVRGSYTEAFF
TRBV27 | CASSLSRGRAEAFF
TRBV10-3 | CASREDSMNTEAFF
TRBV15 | CATSSVGVAGGRETQYF
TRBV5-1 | CASSGGDRYYGYTF
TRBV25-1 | CASSRGSGSSEKLFF